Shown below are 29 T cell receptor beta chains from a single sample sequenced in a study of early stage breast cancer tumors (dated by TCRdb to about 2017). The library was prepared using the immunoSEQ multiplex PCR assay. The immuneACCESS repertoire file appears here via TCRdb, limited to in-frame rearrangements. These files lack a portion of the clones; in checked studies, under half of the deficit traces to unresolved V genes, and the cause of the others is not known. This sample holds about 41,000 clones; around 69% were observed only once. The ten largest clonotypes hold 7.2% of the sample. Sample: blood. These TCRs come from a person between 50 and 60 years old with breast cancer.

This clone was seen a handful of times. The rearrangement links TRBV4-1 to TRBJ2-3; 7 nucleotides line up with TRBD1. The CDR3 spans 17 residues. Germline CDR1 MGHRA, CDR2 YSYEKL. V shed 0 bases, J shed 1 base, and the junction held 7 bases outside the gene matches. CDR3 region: CASSQDQGVVGTDTQYF. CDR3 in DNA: TGCGCCAGCAGCCAAGATCAGGGGGTCGTGGGCACAGATACGCAGTATTTT.

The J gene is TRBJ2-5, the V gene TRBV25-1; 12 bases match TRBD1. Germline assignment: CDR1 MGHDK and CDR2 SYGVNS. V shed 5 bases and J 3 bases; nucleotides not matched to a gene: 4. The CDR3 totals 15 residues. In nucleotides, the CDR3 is TGTGCCAGCAGTATGGGACAGGGGGCCGAAGAGACCCAGTACTTC. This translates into CASSMGQGAEETQYF.

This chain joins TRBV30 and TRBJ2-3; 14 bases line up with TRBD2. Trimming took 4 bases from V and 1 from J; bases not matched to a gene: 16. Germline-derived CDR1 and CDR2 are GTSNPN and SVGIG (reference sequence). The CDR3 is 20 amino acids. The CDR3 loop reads CAWIRPGLAGVATCTDTQYF. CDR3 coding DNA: TGTGCCTGGATTCGACCGGGACTAGCGGGAGTGGCCACATGCACAGATACGCAGTATTTT. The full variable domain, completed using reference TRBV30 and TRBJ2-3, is SQTIHQWPATLVQPVGSPLSLECTVEGTSNPNLYWYRQAAGRGLQLLFYSVGIGQISSEVPQNLSASRPQDRQFILSSKKLLLSDSGFYLCAWIRPGLAGVATCTDTQYFGPGTRLTVL.

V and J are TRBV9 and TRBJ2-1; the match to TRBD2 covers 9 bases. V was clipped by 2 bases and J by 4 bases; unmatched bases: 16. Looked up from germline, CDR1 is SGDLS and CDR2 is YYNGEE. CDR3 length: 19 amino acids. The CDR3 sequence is CASSVRSPNRAGGYNEQFF. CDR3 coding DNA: TGTGCCAGCAGCGTCCGGTCCCCCAATCGAGCGGGAGGATACAATGAGCAGTTCTTC.

Here the CDR3 reads CSVEDGDSGTDTQYF. The DNA of the CDR3 is TGCAGCGTTGAAGATGGGGACAGTGGCACAGATACGCAGTATTTT. The chain is built from TRBV29-1 and TRBJ2-3; 7 nucleotides line up with TRBD1. The CDR3 covers 15 residues. J gave up 1 base and V 0 bases, and 4 bases lay outside the gene matches. Germline V gives CDR1 SQVTM, CDR2 ANQGSEA.

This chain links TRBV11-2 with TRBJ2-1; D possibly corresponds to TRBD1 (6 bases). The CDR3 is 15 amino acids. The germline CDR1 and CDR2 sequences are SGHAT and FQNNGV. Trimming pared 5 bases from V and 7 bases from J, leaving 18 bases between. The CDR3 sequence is CASSPLSTGWNEQFF. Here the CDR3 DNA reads TGTGCCAGCAGCCCCCTCTCGACAGGTTGGAATGAGCAGTTCTTC.

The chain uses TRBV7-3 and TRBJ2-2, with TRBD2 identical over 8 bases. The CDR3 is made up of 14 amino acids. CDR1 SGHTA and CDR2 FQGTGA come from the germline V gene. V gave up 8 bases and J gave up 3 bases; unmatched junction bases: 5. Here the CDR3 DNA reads TGTGCCAGCCGGGTAGCGGGATACACCGGGGAGCTGTTTTTT. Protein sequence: CASRVAGYTGELFF.

CDR3 protein: CASSYRGNNQPQHF. The CDR3, as DNA: TGTGCCAGCAGTTACAGGGGGAATAATCAGCCCCAGCATTTT. This rearrangement joins TRBV6-5 to TRBJ1-5; possible D gene TRBD1, 6 bases. The germline V and J ends were trimmed by 2 bases and 4 bases, with 9 bases remaining between them. The CDR3 runs 14 residues. Germline lookup yields CDR1 MNHEY and CDR2 SVGAGI.

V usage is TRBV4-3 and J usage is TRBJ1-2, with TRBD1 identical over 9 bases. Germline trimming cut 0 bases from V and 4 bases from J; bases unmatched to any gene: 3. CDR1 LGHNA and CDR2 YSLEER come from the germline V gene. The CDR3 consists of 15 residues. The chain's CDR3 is CASSQDLQGAYGYTF. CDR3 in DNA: TGCGCCAGCAGCCAAGATCTACAGGGGGCCTATGGCTACACCTTC.

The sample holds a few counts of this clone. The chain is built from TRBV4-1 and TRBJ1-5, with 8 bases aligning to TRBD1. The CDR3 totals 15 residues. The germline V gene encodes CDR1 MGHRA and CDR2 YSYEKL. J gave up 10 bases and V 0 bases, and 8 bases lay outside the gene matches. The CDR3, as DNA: TGCGCCAGCAGCCAAGAGGGACAGGTACGTGGTCCCCAGCATTTT. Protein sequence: CASSQEGQVRGPQHF.

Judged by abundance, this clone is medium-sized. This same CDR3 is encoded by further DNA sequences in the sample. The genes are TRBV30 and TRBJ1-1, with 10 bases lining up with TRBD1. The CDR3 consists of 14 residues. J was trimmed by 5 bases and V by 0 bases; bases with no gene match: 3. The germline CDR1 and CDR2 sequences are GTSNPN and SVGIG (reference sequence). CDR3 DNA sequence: TGTGCCTGGAGTGTGACAGGGGGCGGAACTGAAGCTTTCTTT. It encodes CAWSVTGGGTEAFF.

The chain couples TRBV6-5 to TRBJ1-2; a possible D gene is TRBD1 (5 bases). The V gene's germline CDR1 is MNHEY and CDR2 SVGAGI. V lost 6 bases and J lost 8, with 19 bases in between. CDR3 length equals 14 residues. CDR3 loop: CASRLNQGGGGYTF. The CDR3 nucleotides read TGTGCCAGCAGGCTCAACCAGGGTGGCGGAGGCTACACCTTC.

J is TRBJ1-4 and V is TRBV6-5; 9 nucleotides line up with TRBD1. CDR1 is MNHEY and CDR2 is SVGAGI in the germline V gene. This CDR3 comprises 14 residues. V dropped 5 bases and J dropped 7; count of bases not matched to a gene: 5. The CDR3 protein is CASSPDRGREKLFF. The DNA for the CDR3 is TGTGCCAGCAGTCCGGACAGGGGTCGTGAAAAACTGTTTTTT.

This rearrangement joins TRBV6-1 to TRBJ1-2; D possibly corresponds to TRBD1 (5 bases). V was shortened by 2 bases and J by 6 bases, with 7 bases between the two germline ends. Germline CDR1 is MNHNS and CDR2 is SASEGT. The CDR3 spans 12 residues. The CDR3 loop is CASSETGDGYTF. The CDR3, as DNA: TGTGCCAGCAGTGAAACGGGGGATGGCTACACCTTC.

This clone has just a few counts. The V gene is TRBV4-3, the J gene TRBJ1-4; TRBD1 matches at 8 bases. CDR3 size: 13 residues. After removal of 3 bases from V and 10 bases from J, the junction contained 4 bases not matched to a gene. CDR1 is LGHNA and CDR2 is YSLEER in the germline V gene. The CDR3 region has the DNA TGCGCCAGCAGCCAGACAGGGGCGGTAAAACTGTTTTTT. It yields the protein CASSQTGAVKLFF.

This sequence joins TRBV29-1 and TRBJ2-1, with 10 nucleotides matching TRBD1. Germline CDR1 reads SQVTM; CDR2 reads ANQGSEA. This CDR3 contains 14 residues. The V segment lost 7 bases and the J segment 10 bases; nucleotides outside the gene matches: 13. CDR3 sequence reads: CSAMPGQGPPEQFF. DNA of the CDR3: TGCAGCGCTATGCCGGGACAGGGGCCGCCGGAGCAGTTCTTC.

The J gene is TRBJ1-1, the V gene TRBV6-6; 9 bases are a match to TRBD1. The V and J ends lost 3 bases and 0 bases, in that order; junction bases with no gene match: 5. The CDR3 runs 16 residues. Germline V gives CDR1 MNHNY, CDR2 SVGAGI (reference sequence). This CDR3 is CASSYGTGTMNTEAFF. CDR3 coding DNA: TGTGCCAGCAGTTATGGGACAGGGACAATGAACACTGAAGCTTTCTTT.

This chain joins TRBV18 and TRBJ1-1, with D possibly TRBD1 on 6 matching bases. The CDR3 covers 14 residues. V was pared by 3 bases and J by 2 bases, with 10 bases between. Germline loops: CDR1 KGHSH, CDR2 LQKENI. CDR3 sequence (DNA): TGTGCCAGCTCACCGGGGGCATCCAACACTGAAGCTTTCTTT. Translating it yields CASSPGASNTEAFF.

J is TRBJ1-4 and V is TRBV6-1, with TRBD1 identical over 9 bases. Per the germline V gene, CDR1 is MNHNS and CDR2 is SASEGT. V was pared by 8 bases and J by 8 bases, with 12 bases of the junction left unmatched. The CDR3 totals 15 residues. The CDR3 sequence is CASVKSGTGYEKLFF. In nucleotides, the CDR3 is TGTGCCAGCGTTAAATCCGGGACAGGGTACGAAAAACTGTTTTTT.

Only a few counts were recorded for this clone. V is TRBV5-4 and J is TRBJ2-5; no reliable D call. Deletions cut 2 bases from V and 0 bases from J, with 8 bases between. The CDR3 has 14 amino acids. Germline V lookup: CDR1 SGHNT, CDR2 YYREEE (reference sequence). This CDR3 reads CASSFRSNQETQYF. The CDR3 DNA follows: TGTGCCAGCAGCTTCAGAAGTAACCAAGAGACCCAGTACTTC. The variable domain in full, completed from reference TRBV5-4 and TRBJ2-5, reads ETGVTQSPTHLIKTRGQQVTLRCSSQSGHNTVSWYQQALGQGPQFIFQYYREEENGRGNFPPRFSGLQFPNYSSELNVNALELDDSALYLCASSFRSNQETQYFGPGTRLLVL.

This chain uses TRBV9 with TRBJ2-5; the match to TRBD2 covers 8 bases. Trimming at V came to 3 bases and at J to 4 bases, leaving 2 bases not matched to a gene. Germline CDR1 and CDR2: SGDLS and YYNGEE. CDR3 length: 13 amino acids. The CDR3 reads CASSAGGGETQYF. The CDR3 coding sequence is TGTGCCAGCAGCGCGGGGGGGGGAGAGACCCAGTACTTC.

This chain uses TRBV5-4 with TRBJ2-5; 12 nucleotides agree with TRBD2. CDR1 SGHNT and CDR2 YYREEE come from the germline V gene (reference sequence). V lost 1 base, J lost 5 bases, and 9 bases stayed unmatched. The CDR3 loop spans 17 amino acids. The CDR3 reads CASSLRLAGGQGETQYF. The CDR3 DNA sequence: TGTGCCAGCAGCTTGCGGCTAGCGGGAGGGCAAGGGGAGACCCAGTACTTC.

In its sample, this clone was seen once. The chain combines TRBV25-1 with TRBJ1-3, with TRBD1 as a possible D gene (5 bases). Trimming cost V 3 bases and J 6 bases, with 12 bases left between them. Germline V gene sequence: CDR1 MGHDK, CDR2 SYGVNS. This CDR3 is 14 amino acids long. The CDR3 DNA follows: TGTGCCAGCAGTGACGGCAGGGTAGAAAACACCATATATTTT. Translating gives CASSDGRVENTIYF.

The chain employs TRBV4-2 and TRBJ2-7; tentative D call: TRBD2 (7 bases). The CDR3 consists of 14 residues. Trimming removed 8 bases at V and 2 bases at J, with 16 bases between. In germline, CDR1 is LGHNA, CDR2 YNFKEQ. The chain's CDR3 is CASSRGGSPYEQYF. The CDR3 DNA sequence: TGTGCCAGCTCGAGGGGGGGCTCGCCCTACGAGCAGTACTTC.

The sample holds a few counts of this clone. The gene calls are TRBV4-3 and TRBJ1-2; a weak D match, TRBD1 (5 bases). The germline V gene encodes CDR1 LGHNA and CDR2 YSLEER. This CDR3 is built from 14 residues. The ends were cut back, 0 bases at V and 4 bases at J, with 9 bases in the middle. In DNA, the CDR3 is TGCGCCAGCAGCCAAGATCTACAGGTCTATGGCTACACCTTC. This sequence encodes CASSQDLQVYGYTF.

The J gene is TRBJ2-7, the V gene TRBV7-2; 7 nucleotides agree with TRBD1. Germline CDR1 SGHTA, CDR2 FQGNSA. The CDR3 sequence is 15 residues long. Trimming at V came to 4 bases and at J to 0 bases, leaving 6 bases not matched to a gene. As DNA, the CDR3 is TGTGCCAGCAGCTCCGCCGGGACAGCCTCCTACGAGCAGTACTTC. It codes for CASSSAGTASYEQYF.

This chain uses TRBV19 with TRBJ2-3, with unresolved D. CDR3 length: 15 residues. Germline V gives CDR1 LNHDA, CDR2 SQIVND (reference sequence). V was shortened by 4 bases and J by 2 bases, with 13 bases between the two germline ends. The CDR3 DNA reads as TGTGCCAGTAGTAGGCTGGGCAGGTACACAGATACGCAGTATTTT. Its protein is CASSRLGRYTDTQYF.

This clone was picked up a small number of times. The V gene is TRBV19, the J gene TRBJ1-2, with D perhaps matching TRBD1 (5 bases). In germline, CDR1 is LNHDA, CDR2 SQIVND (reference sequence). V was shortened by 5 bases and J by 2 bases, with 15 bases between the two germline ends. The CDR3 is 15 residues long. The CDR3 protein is CASSPNRKENYGYTF. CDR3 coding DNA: TGTGCCAGTAGTCCCAACAGGAAAGAAAACTATGGCTACACCTTC.

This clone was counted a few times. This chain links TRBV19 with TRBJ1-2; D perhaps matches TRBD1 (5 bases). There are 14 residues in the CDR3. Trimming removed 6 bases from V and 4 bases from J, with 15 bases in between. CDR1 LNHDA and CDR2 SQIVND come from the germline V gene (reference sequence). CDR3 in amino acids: CASRGRGSVYGYTF. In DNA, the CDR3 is TGTGCCAGTAGGGGACGGGGGTCCGTCTATGGCTACACCTTC.